A single sample is the source of the 26 T cell receptor beta chains below, sequenced in a study of shared clonotypes between healthy human individuals (dated by TCRdb to about 2020). The library was generated by the immunoSEQ multiplex PCR assay. In its TCRdb copy, this immuneACCESS table keeps in-frame sequences only and misses some clones. Where compared with another copy, unresolved V genes explain less than half of these, and the others have no known cause. This sample is represented by about 1,800,000 clones; around 96% of them were singletons. The biggest ten clones account for roughly 1.2% of the sample. CD8 naive samples consisted of CD45RO-negative cells that were positively selected for CCR7, yielding a CD45RA+CCR7+ population without TemRA cells. Material for sequencing was naive CD8+ T cells sorted from blood. The cell subset or site tag for this specimen amounts to: CD45RA+CCR7+. The receptor source for this set is a man younger than 35 in good health.

The DNA for the CDR3 is TGTGCCAGCAGCGCGCCGTACACAGATACGCAGTATTTT. Translated, it gives CASSAPYTDTQYF. The chain combines TRBV9 with TRBJ2-3, with unresolved D. Trimming took 3 bases from V and 2 from J, leaving 7 bases between them. Germline V gene data show CDR1 as SGDLS and CDR2 as YYNGEE. The CDR3 consists of 13 residues.

The genes are TRBV2 and TRBJ2-7; 7 bases line up with TRBD1. The J segment lost 3 bases and the V segment lost 10 bases, leaving 6 bases of the junction unmatched. There are 12 residues in the CDR3. Germline V CDR1 and CDR2: SNHLY, FYNNEI. This CDR3 is CATGQAHYEQYF. The CDR3 DNA reads TGTGCCACCGGACAGGCTCACTACGAGCAGTACTTC.

The V call is TRBV5-8, the J call TRBJ2-1, with 7 bases lining up with TRBD1. Per germline, CDR1 SGHTS and CDR2 YDEGEE. Trimming at V came to 2 bases and at J to 4 bases, leaving 3 bases not matched to a gene. The CDR3 is 14 residues long. CDR3 residues: CASSLGTVYNEQFF. The CDR3 DNA is TGTGCCAGCAGCTTAGGGACAGTTTACAATGAGCAGTTCTTC.

This clone came up once. This rearrangement joins TRBV4-3 to TRBJ2-1, with 10 bases lining up with TRBD2. V shed 4 bases and J 5 bases; nucleotides not matched to a gene: 14. CDR3 length: 18 residues. Germline V gene lookup returns CDR1 LGHNA and CDR2 YSLEER. The CDR3 bases are TGCGCCAGCAGCCTGGACCACCTTAGCGGGAGGATACACAATGAGCAGTTCTTC. This encodes CASSLDHLSGRIHNEQFF.

This chain connects TRBV6-5 to TRBJ2-3; the D gene could be TRBD1 or TRBD2 (5 bases each). Trimming cost V 2 bases and J 6 bases, with 12 bases left between them. This CDR3 region has 14 residues. CDR1 and CDR2 (germline): MNHEY, SVGAGI. The CDR3 sequence: CASSYIGARDTQYF. The CDR3 nucleotides read TGTGCCAGCAGTTACATCGGGGCGAGGGATACGCAGTATTTT.

V gene TRBV28 combines with J gene TRBJ2-7; tentative D call: TRBD1 (5 bases). The CDR3 has 16 residues. V gave up 5 bases and J gave up 4 bases, with 21 bases separating them. Germline-derived CDR1 and CDR2 are MDHEN and SYDVKM. The CDR3 coding sequence is TGTGCCAGCAGTGGCCCGGTACAGGCATTAACTTACGAGCAGTACTTC. Amino acid sequence: CASSGPVQALTYEQYF.

V usage is TRBV29-1 and J usage is TRBJ2-7; TRBD1 might be the D (6 bases). The CDR3 covers 11 residues. Germline V gene lookup returns CDR1 SQVTM and CDR2 ANQGSEA. Trimming removed 7 bases from V and 4 bases from J, with 11 bases in between. CDR3 sequence: CSARRGYEQYF. The CDR3, as DNA: TGCAGCGCCCGAAGGGGGTACGAGCAGTACTTC.

This chain joins TRBV5-1 and TRBJ1-3; 7 nucleotides agree with TRBD1. This CDR3 region has 13 residues. Germline V gene lookup returns CDR1 SGHRS and CDR2 YFSETQ. J gave up 8 bases and V 5 bases, and 7 bases lay outside the gene matches. The CDR3: CASSFDRADTIYF. Written as DNA, the CDR3 is TGCGCCAGCAGTTTCGACAGGGCGGACACCATATATTTT. The full variable domain, completed using reference TRBV5-1 and TRBJ1-3, is KAGVTQTPRYLIKTRGQQVTLSCSPISGHRSVSWYQQTPGQGLQFLFEYFSETQRNKGNFPGRFSGRQFSNSRSEMNVSTLELGDSALYLCASSFDRADTIYFGEGSWLTVV.

The chain carries TRBV28 and TRBJ2-2; 9 positions match TRBD1. CDR1 is MDHEN, CDR2 SYDVKM, per germline. This CDR3 spans 15 amino acids. Trimming cost V 4 bases and J 3 bases; bases outside gene matches: 3. CDR3 coding DNA: TGTGCCAGCAGTTGGACAGGGGCGGACACCGGGGAGCTGTTTTTT. This codes for CASSWTGADTGELFF.

This rearrangement joins TRBV4-1 to TRBJ2-5; 8 positions match TRBD1. CDR1 is MGHRA, CDR2 YSYEKL, per germline. The CDR3 consists of 19 residues. Unmatched junction bases numbered 24, after V lost 9 bases and J lost 3 bases. CDR3 region: CASEARGGGRGLEEETQYF. The CDR3 nucleotides read TGCGCCAGTGAAGCAAGGGGAGGTGGCAGGGGGCTTGAAGAAGAGACCCAGTACTTC.

The genes are TRBV27 and TRBJ2-3, with 7 bases that match TRBD2. The germline V gene has CDR1 MNHEY and CDR2 SMNVEV (reference sequence). V dropped 7 bases and J dropped 1; count of bases not matched to a gene: 14. The length of the CDR3 is 17 residues. The CDR3 DNA sequence: TGTGCCAGCACCTACCTGGGGGTGGCGGGGGGCACAGATACGCAGTATTTT. Translated: CASTYLGVAGGTDTQYF.

The chain recombines TRBV13 with TRBJ2-2, with TRBD1 matching 10 bases. Germline values: CDR1 PRHDT, CDR2 FYEKMQ (reference sequence). The CDR3 totals 17 residues. With 6 bases clipped from V and 4 bases from J, the junction kept 11 bases outside the gene matches. CDR3 bases: TGTGCCAGCAGTCCAGGACCGGGACAGGGGACCACCGGGGAGCTGTTTTTT. This encodes CASSPGPGQGTTGELFF.

This clone was seen just once. The V gene is TRBV27, the J gene TRBJ1-6; D is perhaps TRBD1 (6 bases). Between the trimmed V and J ends, which lost 6 bases and 5 bases, there was a span of 11 bases. Germline CDR1 reads MNHEY; CDR2 reads SMNVEV (reference sequence). This CDR3 has 14 residues. CDR3: CASSWRQDNSPLHF. The CDR3 coding sequence is TGTGCCAGCAGCTGGAGACAGGATAATTCACCCCTCCACTTT.

A remark on this clone: The same CDR3 arises from other DNA sequences in this sample as well. The chain recombines TRBV9 with TRBJ2-1, with a tentative D call TRBD2 (5 bases). The CDR3 extends over 16 amino acids. The V end lost 0 bases, the J end lost 0 bases, and 10 bases lay between the germline ends. The germline V gene has CDR1 SGDLS and CDR2 YYNGEE. DNA for the CDR3: TGTGCCAGCAGCGTAGGCGGGTCAAGCTCCTACAATGAGCAGTTCTTC. This gives the protein CASSVGGSSSYNEQFF.

V and J are TRBV7-2 and TRBJ2-1, with D perhaps given as TRBD1 or TRBD2 (5 bases each). CDR1 and CDR2 from the germline V gene are SGHTA and FQGNSA. V lost 1 base and J 7 bases, leaving 14 bases between the germline ends. The CDR3 contains 15 residues. The CDR3: CASSLEWGNGNEQFF. CDR3 sequence (DNA): TGTGCCAGCAGCTTAGAGTGGGGGAACGGGAATGAGCAGTTCTTC.

The table lists this clone with a count of one. The CDR3 DNA sequence: TGTGCCAGCAGCGAGGGACAGGGACCCTGGGCCAACGTCCTGACTTTC. Its protein product is CASSEGQGPWANVLTF. The chain recombines TRBV7-9 with TRBJ2-6, with 9 bases lining up with TRBD1. The germline CDR1 and CDR2 sequences are SEHNR and FQNEAQ (reference sequence). After removal of 5 bases from V and 5 bases from J, the junction contained 7 bases not matched to a gene. This CDR3 comprises 16 residues.

The chain uses TRBV18 and TRBJ2-1, with 8 bases fitting TRBD1. This CDR3 spans 15 amino acids. Germline V gene lookup returns CDR1 KGHSH and CDR2 LQKENI. V was pared by 3 bases and J by 6 bases, with 7 bases of the junction left unmatched. Written as DNA, the CDR3 is TGTGCCAGCTCACCCCCGGACAGGGCAGGCAATGAGCAGTTCTTC. Its translation is CASSPPDRAGNEQFF.

This sequence joins TRBV27 and TRBJ2-1, with D maybe TRBD2 (7 bases). V dropped 10 bases and J dropped 6 bases, with 25 bases sitting between them. Germline CDR1 MNHEY, CDR2 SMNVEV (reference sequence). The CDR3 is made up of 16 amino acids. The CDR3 region is CATRPIAGAVLNEQFF. DNA for the CDR3: TGTGCCACCAGGCCCATCGCGGGGGCCGTTCTCAATGAGCAGTTCTTC.

The chain is built from TRBV4-1 and TRBJ2-1; 14 bases line up with TRBD2. Germline V CDR1 and CDR2: MGHRA, YSYEKL. The junction had 3 bases not matched to a gene; V was cut back by 2 bases and J by 6 bases. This CDR3 spans 16 amino acids. CDR3 region: CASSQLGTSGSNEQFF. CDR3 sequence (DNA): TGCGCCAGCAGCCAATTGGGGACTAGCGGGAGCAATGAGCAGTTCTTC.

The chain couples TRBV6-5 to TRBJ2-5; 9 bases fit TRBD2. The ends lost 6 bases at V and 5 bases at J; junction bases unmatched: 10. The V gene's germline CDR1 is MNHEY and CDR2 SVGAGI. The CDR3 has 15 residues. CDR3 region: CASSPAAGGGETQYF. In nucleotides, the CDR3 is TGTGCCAGCAGCCCCGCGGCGGGAGGGGGGGAGACCCAGTACTTC.

The chain links TRBV11-2 to TRBJ2-2; D assignment may be TRBD1 or TRBD2 (6 bases each). Germline CDR1 reads SGHAT; CDR2 reads FQNNGV. The CDR3 consists of 15 residues. The ends were cut back, 7 bases at V and 2 bases at J, with 14 bases in the middle. The CDR3 region has the DNA TGTGCCAGCACCCGCAAGGGGGGAAACACCGGGGAGCTGTTTTTT. Its protein product is CASTRKGGNTGELFF.

With respect to this clone: The same CDR3 arises from other DNA sequences in this sample as well. The V gene is TRBV5-6, the J gene TRBJ2-7; the D is unclear. The germline V gene encodes CDR1 SGHDT and CDR2 YYEEEE. Trimming removed 7 bases from V and 2 bases from J, with 13 bases in between. The CDR3 runs to 13 residues. The CDR3 DNA follows: TGTGCCAGCTCCAATGGTCTAACCTACGAGCAGTACTTC. Translation gives CASSNGLTYEQYF.

The chain carries TRBV30 and TRBJ1-4, with D perhaps matching TRBD1 (6 bases). CDR3 length: 14 amino acids. Per the germline V gene, CDR1 is GTSNPN and CDR2 is SVGIG (reference sequence). Trimming took 4 bases from V and 2 from J, leaving 11 bases between them. CDR3 region: CAWNPGVTNEKLFF. Here the CDR3 DNA reads TGTGCCTGGAATCCAGGGGTGACTAATGAAAAACTGTTTTTT.

Notes on this clone: The same CDR3 also results from other DNA sequences found in this sample. V usage is TRBV28 and J usage is TRBJ1-3; D unresolved. CDR1 is MDHEN, CDR2 SYDVKM, per germline. The CDR3 extends over 14 amino acids. Trimming took off 3 bases at V and 4 bases at J, with 10 bases between the two ends. In nucleotides, the CDR3 is TGTGCCAGCAGTTTTCGGGTTTCCGGAAACACCATATATTTT. Protein sequence: CASSFRVSGNTIYF.

V is TRBV29-1 and J is TRBJ1-3; D unresolved. The V end lost 2 bases, the J end lost 2 bases, and 16 bases lay between the germline ends. There are 16 residues in the CDR3. CDR1 is SQVTM, CDR2 ANQGSEA, per germline. CDR3 in amino acids: CSVEFVDIWPGNTIYF. In nucleotides, the CDR3 is TGCAGCGTTGAATTTGTCGACATCTGGCCTGGAAACACCATATATTTT.

J is TRBJ2-3 and V is TRBV6-5, with D perhaps TRBD1 (6 bases). From germline, CDR1 is MNHEY and CDR2 SVGAGI. This CDR3 is built from 16 residues. The V end was cut by 0 bases, the J end by 1 base, with 11 bases between. This CDR3 is CASSYSGGNRTDTQYF. The CDR3, as DNA: TGTGCCAGCAGTTACTCTGGGGGCAATCGCACAGATACGCAGTATTTT.